What follows describes a single T cell receptor (beta chain). Its specificity is not known. A much larger clone sits a single nucleotide away, making a read error possible. The source of the sample is a study of T cell repertoires in cytomegalovirus infection. Findings and caveats of the study: HLA-C-restricted TCR beta clonotypes specific for CMV led the ex vivo response.

Each CDR3 protein gets one entry after TCRdb re-called the reads with MiXCR. This sample has tens of thousands of distinct CDR3 sequences; over 3.5% occur once, and the top ten carry roughly a fifth. There are 14 residues in the CDR3. Germline V gene sequence: CDR1 SGHRS, CDR2 YFSETQ. Sequencing was carried out using PBMCs. This receptor was obtained from a human donor in good health (CMV status not recorded). Some clones in this sample may be carry-over from other donors' samples. The rearrangement uses TRBV5-1 and TRBJ1-4, with 7 nucleotides matching TRBD1. The CDR3 nucleotides are TGCGTCAGCAGCTCACGGGGGACAGAGGAAAAACTGTTTTTT. It codes for CVSSSRGTEEKLFF.